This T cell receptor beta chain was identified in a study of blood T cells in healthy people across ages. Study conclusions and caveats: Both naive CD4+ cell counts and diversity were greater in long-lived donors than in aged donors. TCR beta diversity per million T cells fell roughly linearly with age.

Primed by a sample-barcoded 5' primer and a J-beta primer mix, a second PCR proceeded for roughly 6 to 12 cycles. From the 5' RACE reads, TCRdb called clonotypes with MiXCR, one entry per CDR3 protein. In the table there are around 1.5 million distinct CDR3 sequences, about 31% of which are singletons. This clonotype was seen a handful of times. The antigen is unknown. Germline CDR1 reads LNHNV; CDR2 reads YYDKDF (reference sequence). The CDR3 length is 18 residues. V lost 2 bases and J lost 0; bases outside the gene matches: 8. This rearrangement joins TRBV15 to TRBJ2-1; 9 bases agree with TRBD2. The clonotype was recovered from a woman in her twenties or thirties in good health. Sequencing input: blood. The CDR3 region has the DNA TGTGCCACCAGCAGAAAATATAGCGGGAGTAGCTCCTACAATGAGCAGTTCTTC. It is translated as CATSRKYSGSSSYNEQFF.